Listed below are T cell receptor beta chains from one sample, sequenced in a study of blood T cell repertoires in COVID-19. Assay used: immunoSEQ multiplex PCR; TCRdb lists only in-frame clones, some missing. This sample has some 140,000 clones, with 85% found just once. Material for sequencing was peripheral blood. The receptor set was obtained from a human donor in a cohort sampled during active COVID-19. The CDR3 runs from the conserved cysteine through the conserved F or W. Each record gives: V gene, J gene, D gene, clone size, CDR3 DNA, CDR3 protein. The D gene is left open where the match is weak. Size is omitted from some rows. Given values are once, few, many or a class for expanded clones.

TRBV10-2	TRBJ1-1	TRBD1	-	TGCGCCAGCAGTGAGCCACAGGGGGCAGGCACTGAAGCTTTCTTT	CASSEPQGAGTEAFF
TRBV7-9	TRBJ1-1	-	-	TGTGCCAGCAGCTGGAGGGCAGGGAGAGGCACTGAAGCTTTCTTT	CASSWRAGRGTEAFF
TRBV7-2	TRBJ1-2	TRBD1	-	TGTGCCAGCAGCTTACCGGTCGGACAGGGGACTGGCTATGGCTACACCTTC	CASSLPVGQGTGYGYTF
TRBV5-1	TRBJ2-6	TRBD1	-	TGCGCCAGCAGCTCCTGGACAGGGCAGAGCTCTGGGGCCAACGTCCTGACTTTC	CASSSWTGQSSGANVLTF
TRBV29-1	TRBJ1-1	-	-	TGCAGCGTTGATGGCGCGGTAGCAAGAACTGAAGCTTTCTTT	CSVDGAVARTEAFF
TRBV7-3	TRBJ1-2	TRBD1	-	TGTGCCAGCAGCCCTGGACAGGGGCGCGAATACTATGGCTACACCTTC	CASSPGQGREYYGYTF
TRBV5-4	TRBJ2-1	-	-	TGTGCCAGCAGCTTGGGGGCAGGGAATGAGCAGTTCTTC	CASSLGAGNEQFF
TRBV18	TRBJ2-1	-	-	TGTGCCAGCTCACCAGCTAGTCCCAATGAGCAGTTCTTC	CASSPASPNEQFF
TRBV30	TRBJ2-5	-	few	TGTGCCTGGAGTGTCAGGGTCCGCGAGACCCAGTACTTC	CAWSVRVRETQYF
TRBV6-2/TRBV6-3	TRBJ1-3	-	-	TGTGCCAGCAGTTACCCGACAGCCTATGCTGGAAACACCATATATTTT	CASSYPTAYAGNTIYF
TRBV7-9	TRBJ1-2	TRBD1	-	TGTGCCAGCAGCTTAACCCAGGGGGTGGGAGGCTACACCTTC	CASSLTQGVGGYTF
TRBV4-3	TRBJ2-1	TRBD2	-	TGCGCCAGCAGCCAATCCAGGACTAGCGGGGACAATGAGCAGTTCTTC	CASSQSRTSGDNEQFF
TRBV3-1/TRBV3-2	TRBJ1-3	-	-	TGTGCCAGCAGCCAGGGGGCGATTAGGAAGACCTCTGGAAACACCATATATTTT	CASSQGAIRKTSGNTIYF
TRBV11-1	TRBJ2-2	TRBD1	-	TGTGCCAGCAGCAGGGGGGACAGGGGGCACGGGGAGCTGTTTTTT	CASSRGDRGHGELFF
TRBV19	TRBJ1-1	-	-	TGTGCCAGTTCCGCCTCCTTTCAACGGGGGAACACTGAAGCTTTCTTT	CASSASFQRGNTEAFF
TRBV9	TRBJ2-5	TRBD2	-	TGTGCCAGCAGCGTATCGGTTGGTGGTCTAGCGGGGGCTGATATGGAGACCCAGTACTTC	CASSVSVGGLAGADMETQYF
TRBV7-9	TRBJ2-5	-	-	TGTGCCAGCAGCTTCGACCAGGGAAAAGAGACCCAGTACTTC	CASSFDQGKETQYF
TRBV6-2/TRBV6-3	TRBJ1-1	-	-	TGTGCCAGCAGCGACTCCCGTGCGGTGATGAACACTGAAGCTTTCTTT	CASSDSRAVMNTEAFF
TRBV10-3	TRBJ1-2	TRBD1	-	TGTGCCATCAGTCCCACAGGGGTTCTAGCCTACGAAACCTATGGCTACACCTTC	CAISPTGVLAYETYGYTF
TRBV7-6	TRBJ2-2	-	-	TGTGCCAGCACTCGCGGGACCGGGGAGCTGTTTTTT	CASTRGTGELFF
TRBV9	TRBJ1-3	TRBD1	-	TGTGCCAGCAGCGACAGGGGGGCCGGAAACACCATATATTTT	CASSDRGAGNTIYF
TRBV5-1	TRBJ2-1	TRBD2	-	TGCGCCAGCAGCTTGCCTAGCGGGGGGGCCAATGAGCAGTTCTTC	CASSLPSGGANEQFF
TRBV7-6	TRBJ2-3	-	-	TGTGCCAGCAGCCGGGAGTTTTCGGCAGGCACAGATACGCAGTATTTT	CASSREFSAGTDTQYF